This T cell receptor beta chain stems from a study of early T cells in non-severe SARS-CoV-2 infection. Across the whole study: The chains were unpaired, and the sequenced material was bulk RNA from unsorted whole blood.

The V and J ends lost 1 base and 0 bases, in that order; junction bases with no gene match: 6. Germline V gene data show CDR1 as MDHEN and CDR2 as SYDVKM. The CDR3 totals 17 residues. Researchers tagged individual cDNA molecules with unique molecular identifiers. TCRdb re-called the 5' RACE reads through MiXCR, storing one row per CDR3 protein. The sample has around 80,000 distinct CDR3 sequences, roughly an eighth seen once. Findings of the study overall: VDJdb matches were skewed toward anti-spike CD8 T cell responses.

The sample holds a few counts of this clonotype. Antigen: not known. The receptor was isolated from an adult who was a healthcare worker with PCR-confirmed SARS-CoV-2 infection or an uninfected control (not recorded which). The chain has TRBV28 and TRBJ2-3; 8 positions match TRBD1. The sample comprised whole blood. The CDR3 coding sequence is TGTGCCAGCAGTTTATACCCGGGACAGGAGAGCACAGATACGCAGTATTTT. It encodes CASSLYPGQESTDTQYF.